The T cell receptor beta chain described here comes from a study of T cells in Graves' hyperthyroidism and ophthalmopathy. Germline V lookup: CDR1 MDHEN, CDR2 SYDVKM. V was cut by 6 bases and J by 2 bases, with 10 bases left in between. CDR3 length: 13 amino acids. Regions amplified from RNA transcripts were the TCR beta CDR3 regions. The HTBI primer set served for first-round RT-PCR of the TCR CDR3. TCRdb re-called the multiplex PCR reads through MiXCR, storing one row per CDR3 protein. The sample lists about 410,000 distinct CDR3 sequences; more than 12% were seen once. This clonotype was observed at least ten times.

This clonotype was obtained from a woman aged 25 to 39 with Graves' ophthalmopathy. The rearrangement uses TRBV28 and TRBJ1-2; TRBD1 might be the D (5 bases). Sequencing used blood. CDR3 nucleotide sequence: TGTGCCAGCAGGGGTCAGGGAAACTATGGCTACACCTTC. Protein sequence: CASRGQGNYGYTF.